These 27 T cell receptor beta chains originate from one sample sequenced in a study of T cell changes during pregnancy in multiple sclerosis. Produced via immunoSEQ multiplex PCR; TCRdb's table is partial and in-frame only. The data show more than 95,000 clones, about 94% seen once. The sample was peripheral blood, taken after pregnancy. The receptors were sampled from a female donor with multiple sclerosis, enrolled in a pregnancy study.

This rearrangement joins TRBV6-6 to TRBJ2-1, with D possibly matching TRBD2 (7 bases). CDR3 size: 13 residues. The germline gives CDR1 MNHNY, CDR2 SVGAGI (reference sequence). Trimming left V 4 bases short and J 12 bases short, with 16 bases between. CDR3 residues: CASSLQGGRVQFF. As DNA, the CDR3 is TGTGCCAGCAGTTTACAGGGTGGGAGGGTGCAGTTCTTC.

This chain's CDR3 is CASSPRDRGNTEAFF. The CDR3 DNA reads as TGTGCCAGCAGCCCTAGGGACAGGGGGAACACTGAAGCTTTCTTT. The rearrangement uses TRBV7-9 and TRBJ1-1, with 10 nucleotides matching TRBD1. The CDR3 sequence is 15 residues long. J lost 1 base, V lost 5 bases, and 4 bases had no gene match. In germline, CDR1 is SEHNR, CDR2 FQNEAQ (reference sequence). Variable domain in full (rest from reference TRBV7-9 and TRBJ1-1): DTGVSQNPRHKITKRGQNVTFRCDPISEHNRLYWYRQTLGQGPEFLTYFQNEAQLEKSRLLSDRFSAERPKGSFSTLEIQRTEQGDSAMYLCASSPRDRGNTEAFFGQGTRLTVV.

The gene calls are TRBV5-4 and TRBJ1-1; tentative D call: TRBD1 (5 bases). The CDR3 sequence is 14 residues long. In germline, CDR1 is SGHNT, CDR2 YYREEE (reference sequence). The germline V and J ends were trimmed by 0 bases and 3 bases, with 9 bases remaining between them. The CDR3 region has the DNA TGTGCCAGCAGCTTGGATGGGGGGGACACTGAAGCTTTCTTT. Translated, it gives CASSLDGGDTEAFF. The full variable domain, with the rest looked up from reference TRBV5-4 and TRBJ1-1, is ETGVTQSPTHLIKTRGQQVTLRCSSQSGHNTVSWYQQALGQGPQFIFQYYREEENGRGNFPPRFSGLQFPNYSSELNVNALELDDSALYLCASSLDGGDTEAFFGQGTRLTVV.

V and J are TRBV9 and TRBJ2-1; 11 nucleotides align to TRBD2. V lost 4 bases to trimming and J lost 3 bases; unmatched junction nucleotides: 12. This CDR3 is 18 amino acids long. Per the germline V gene, CDR1 is SGDLS and CDR2 is YYNGEE. The CDR3 DNA sequence: TGTGCCAGCAGCCCGCCAACTAGCGGGAGTACTAACTACAATGAGCAGTTCTTC. Amino acid sequence: CASSPPTSGSTNYNEQFF.

The chain combines TRBV5-1 with TRBJ2-1; 12 bases line up with TRBD2. This CDR3 is built from 15 residues. Germline assignment: CDR1 SGHRS and CDR2 YFSETQ. After removal of 0 bases from V and 7 bases from J, the junction contained 2 bases not matched to a gene. CDR3 sequence reads: CASSLVTSGSNEQFF. For the CDR3, the DNA is TGCGCCAGCAGCTTGGTGACTAGCGGGAGTAATGAGCAGTTCTTC.

The gene calls are TRBV19 and TRBJ1-2, with 8 positions matching TRBD1. Germline V gene data show CDR1 as LNHDA and CDR2 as SQIVND (reference sequence). The CDR3 spans 20 residues. Trimming cost V 3 bases and J 4 bases; bases outside gene matches: 22. CDR3 coding DNA: TGTGCCAGTAGTATCTGGATGGAATCTGGCAGGGGGCGGTCCGGCTATGGCTACACCTTC. Translation: CASSIWMESGRGRSGYGYTF.

V is TRBV19 and J is TRBJ1-2, with 10 bases matching TRBD1. With 8 bases clipped from V and 2 bases from J, the junction kept 2 bases outside the gene matches. The CDR3 is made up of 13 amino acids. Per the germline V gene, CDR1 is LNHDA and CDR2 is SQIVND (reference sequence). The CDR3 is CASRTGGNYGYTF. Here the CDR3 DNA reads TGTGCCAGTCGGACAGGGGGAAACTATGGCTACACCTTC.

The chain recombines TRBV4-1 with TRBJ1-5; no clear D. This CDR3 comprises 15 residues. The ends were cut back, 1 base at V and 8 bases at J, with 15 bases in the middle. Germline V CDR1 and CDR2: MGHRA, YSYEKL. The CDR3 loop is CASSQGTAHGEPQHF. The CDR3 DNA reads TGCGCCAGCAGCCAAGGGACCGCGCACGGGGAGCCCCAGCATTTT.

The genes are TRBV19 and TRBJ1-5; D remains unclear. Trimming stripped 3 bases from V and 3 bases from J, with 15 bases between. Germline V CDR1 and CDR2: LNHDA, SQIVND (reference sequence). The CDR3 totals 16 residues. The CDR3 nucleotides are TGTGCCAGTAGTATGTCATGGGAGATGGACAATCAGCCCCAGCATTTT. Translation gives CASSMSWEMDNQPQHF.

The CDR3 sequence: CASSTRLQGNTEAFF. CDR3 in DNA: TGTGCCAGCAGCACCCGGTTGCAGGGGAACACTGAAGCTTTCTTT. This chain links TRBV7-8 with TRBJ1-1, with D possibly matching TRBD1 (5 bases). V lost 5 bases to trimming and J lost 1 base, with 14 bases between them. This CDR3 region has 15 residues. Germline V gene data show CDR1 as SGHVS and CDR2 as FQNEAQ.

The chain combines TRBV27 with TRBJ2-4; 8 bases match TRBD1. V was pared by 5 bases and J by 1 base, with 4 bases of the junction left unmatched. This CDR3 has 15 residues. The germline V gene has CDR1 MNHEY and CDR2 SMNVEV (reference sequence). The CDR3 bases are TGTGCCAGCAGTCCAGGGGGCAGGGCCAAAAACATTCAGTACTTC. Translation gives CASSPGGRAKNIQYF.

The rearrangement uses TRBV30 and TRBJ2-1, with D perhaps TRBD2 (5 bases). CDR1 GTSNPN and CDR2 SVGIG come from the germline V gene (reference sequence). The CDR3 has 14 amino acids. V dropped 8 bases and J dropped 6 bases, with 20 bases sitting between them. The CDR3 DNA reads as TGTGCCCAGAGCCTGTTAGAACTAGGCAATGAGCAGTTCTTC. Encoded protein: CAQSLLELGNEQFF.

The rearrangement uses TRBV28 and TRBJ1-2, with 8 bases aligning to TRBD1. V trimming: 6 bases; J trimming: 3 bases; junction bases outside the gene matches: 6. CDR3 length: 14 residues. Germline CDR1 is MDHEN and CDR2 is SYDVKM. The CDR3 reads CASSADRGYYGYTF. CDR3 in DNA: TGTGCCAGCAGCGCTGACAGGGGATACTATGGCTACACCTTC.

This sequence joins TRBV7-2 and TRBJ1-2; no clear D gene. CDR1 is SGHTA and CDR2 is FQGNSA in the germline V gene. This CDR3 comprises 16 residues. Deletions cut 7 bases from V and 4 bases from J, with 22 bases between. This CDR3 reads CASTYIDSRFRYGYTF. Written as DNA, the CDR3 is TGTGCCAGCACCTACATCGATTCCAGGTTTCGCTATGGCTACACCTTC.

This clone showed up just once. V is TRBV27 and J is TRBJ1-2, with TRBD1 identical over 7 bases. Germline lookup yields CDR1 MNHEY and CDR2 SMNVEV (reference sequence). This CDR3 contains 15 residues. V lost 4 bases to trimming and J lost 8 bases; unmatched junction nucleotides: 13. The CDR3: CASSSSLTGRSGYTF. CDR3 nucleotides: TGTGCCAGCAGTTCCTCCTTGACAGGGAGAAGCGGCTACACCTTC.

Here the CDR3 DNA reads TGCGCCAGCCGTGGCTGGGGGCAGGGCGACTCCTACGAGCAGTACTTC. Translating gives CASRGWGQGDSYEQYF. The rearrangement joins TRBV5-1 to TRBJ2-7; possibly TRBD1 for D (6 bases). Germline V lookup: CDR1 SGHRS, CDR2 YFSETQ. The V end was cut by 7 bases, the J end by 0 bases, with 20 bases between. The CDR3 sequence is 16 residues long.

V usage is TRBV28 and J usage is TRBJ1-5; D call uncertain. The germline V and J ends were trimmed by 3 bases and 4 bases, with 16 bases remaining between them. The CDR3 is made up of 16 amino acids. Germline assignment: CDR1 MDHEN and CDR2 SYDVKM. The CDR3 here is CASSFRHISKNQPQHF. CDR3 nucleotides: TGTGCCAGCAGTTTTAGACATATCTCTAAGAATCAGCCCCAGCATTTT.

This chain connects TRBV29-1 to TRBJ1-2, with 7 bases matching TRBD1. The germline V gene has CDR1 SQVTM and CDR2 ANQGSEA. Trimming cost V 2 bases and J 7 bases; bases outside gene matches: 4. The CDR3 is 12 amino acids. The CDR3 here is CSVERQGGGYTF. In DNA, the CDR3 is TGCAGCGTTGAACGGCAGGGGGGTGGCTACACCTTC.

The J gene is TRBJ2-7, the V gene TRBV6-1; the match to TRBD1 covers 8 bases. V was clipped by 7 bases and J by 2 bases; unmatched bases: 10. CDR1 is MNHNS, CDR2 SASEGT, per germline. The CDR3 sequence is 15 residues long. Written as DNA, the CDR3 is TGTGCCAGCATTATAGCGACAGGGGCAACCTACGAGCAGTACTTC. Protein sequence: CASIIATGATYEQYF.

The chain employs TRBV5-8 and TRBJ2-1, with 7 bases lining up with TRBD1. V lost 4 bases and J lost 3; bases outside the gene matches: 10. This CDR3 is built from 16 residues. Germline V gene sequence: CDR1 SGHTS, CDR2 YDEGEE. The CDR3 DNA follows: TGTGCCAGCAGCACTGGACAGGCTCTCAACTACAATGAGCAGTTCTTC. Its protein is CASSTGQALNYNEQFF.

This sequence joins TRBV6-1 and TRBJ1-1; the D gene is possibly TRBD1 (5 bases). The CDR3 sequence is 15 residues long. V lost 5 bases, J lost 3 bases, and 16 bases lay in between. Germline V gene data show CDR1 as MNHNS and CDR2 as SASEGT. CDR3 in amino acids: CASSKFQGSYTEAFF. The CDR3 DNA is TGTGCCAGCAGTAAATTCCAGGGTTCCTACACTGAAGCTTTCTTT.

The J gene is TRBJ2-3, the V gene TRBV6-1; the D is unclear. Germline-derived CDR1 and CDR2 are MNHNS and SASEGT. This CDR3 is built from 12 residues. Deletions cut 6 bases from V and 6 bases from J, with 10 bases between. As DNA, the CDR3 is TGTGCCAGCAGCATAGATTGGGATACGCAGTATTTT. It encodes CASSIDWDTQYF.

The chain employs TRBV7-2 and TRBJ2-3, with D perhaps matching TRBD2 (6 bases). The CDR3 length is 16 residues. V lost 1 base, J lost 1 base, and 12 bases lay in between. The germline gives CDR1 SGHTA, CDR2 FQGNSA. The CDR3 reads CASSLGAGRGTDTQYF. The CDR3 DNA sequence: TGTGCCAGCAGCTTAGGGGCGGGAAGGGGCACAGATACGCAGTATTTT. Drawing the rest from reference TRBV7-2 and TRBJ2-3, the complete variable domain is GAGVSQSPSNKVTEKGKDVELRCDPISGHTALYWYRQSLGQGLEFLIYFQGNSAPDKSGLPSDRFSAERTGGSVSTLTIQRTQQEDSAVYLCASSLGAGRGTDTQYFGPGTRLTVL.

The V call is TRBV5-1, the J call TRBJ1-2; D call uncertain. The V and J ends lost 1 base and 8 bases respectively, with 18 bases between them. The CDR3 loop spans 15 amino acids. CDR1 SGHRS and CDR2 YFSETQ come from the germline V gene. The CDR3 protein is CASSLMSPRGSGYTF. In DNA, the CDR3 is TGCGCCAGCAGCTTGATGTCGCCTCGGGGAAGCGGCTACACCTTC.

The chain has TRBV18 and TRBJ2-7; D not resolved. Germline loops: CDR1 KGHSH, CDR2 LQKENI. Deletions cut 3 bases from V and 6 bases from J, with 12 bases between. The CDR3 runs 13 residues. The CDR3 spells CASSPASRFEQYF. DNA for the CDR3: TGTGCCAGCTCACCGGCTTCGAGGTTCGAGCAGTACTTC.

The rearrangement links TRBV28 to TRBJ2-7; D is perhaps TRBD1 (6 bases). The CDR3 has 13 residues. V dropped 10 bases and J dropped 2 bases, with 15 bases sitting between them. Germline CDR1 and CDR2: MDHEN and SYDVKM. CDR3 DNA: TGTGCCACCCAGGACAGCCTAACCTACGAGCAGTACTTC. Protein product: CATQDSLTYEQYF.

V is TRBV15 and J is TRBJ1-2; D gene uncertain. The CDR3 contains 14 residues. Trimming took 3 bases from V and 4 from J, leaving 12 bases between them. CDR1 is LNHNV, CDR2 YYDKDF, per germline (reference sequence). CDR3 residues: CATSRTQEAYGYTF. CDR3 nucleotides: TGTGCCACCAGCAGGACTCAGGAGGCCTATGGCTACACCTTC.